This T cell receptor (beta chain) was observed in a study of T cell responses to AZD1222 COVID-19 vaccine. The study's findings and limits: Epitopes outside B.1.351 and B.1.1.7 mutated regions reportedly drew nearly half of spike TCRs.

Generated by immunoSEQ multiplex PCR, the TCRdb table keeps only in-frame clones and is missing some. This sample has around 120,000 clones, with around 93% found just once. This clone was counted between two and nine times. What it binds is unknown. Sequences were derived from peripheral blood, sampled 28 days after the second AZD1222 dose. This sequence was found in an adult who received the AZD1222 COVID-19 vaccine.

CDR3 bases: TGTGCCAGCAGTTACGGCAGGAGATACGAGCAGTACTTC. Its protein is CASSYGRRYEQYF. The chain joins TRBV6-5 to TRBJ2-7; D is ambiguous. The V end was cut by 2 bases, the J end by 4 bases, with 9 bases between. This CDR3 comprises 13 residues. Germline lookup yields CDR1 MNHEY and CDR2 SVGAGI.